This T cell receptor (beta chain) was retrieved from a study of regulatory T cells in long-lasting Graves disease. Arm-PCR of CDR3 regions with iRepertoire HTBI primers generated TCR beta libraries. Each CDR3 protein gets one entry after TCRdb re-called the multiplex PCR reads with MiXCR. The sample carries some 450,000 distinct CDR3 sequences, around 17% recorded once. Time point in this sample: newly diagnosed GD, antithyroid drugs for less than 3 months. Isolated PBMC RNA provided the starting material for the TCR library. Patients all came to the study from an endocrinology department in Xi'an, China. After removal of 6 bases from V and 3 bases from J, the junction contained 14 bases not matched to a gene. Germline-derived CDR1 and CDR2 are SQVTM and ANQGSEA. There are 15 residues in the CDR3. The same data also went into a second study, on T cells in Graves' hyperthyroidism and ophthalmopathy. That report adds: Diagnosis rested on symptoms, serum thyroxine and TRAb, thyroid ultrasound, and orbital computed tomography. The TCR CDR3 was amplified in a first-round RT-PCR using the HTBI primer set.

This clonotype originated in a woman aged 25-40 years with Graves disease. Specimen: peripheral blood mononuclear cells (PBMCs), collected at new diagnosis, from a patient treated with antithyroid drugs. This chain uses TRBV29-1 with TRBJ2-7; 7 positions agree with TRBD1. In DNA, the CDR3 is TGCAGCGTCACAGGGGTTTTCGGGCGGAGCTACGAGCAGTACTTC. Its protein product is CSVTGVFGRSYEQYF.